Detailed here is one T cell receptor beta chain. CDR1 and CDR2 (germline): SGHNT, YYREEE (reference sequence). The V and J ends lost 2 bases and 7 bases, in that order; junction bases with no gene match: 6. CDR3 length equals 14 residues. The data belong to a study of control samples from healthy donors and cancer patients. Some clones are missing from TCRdb's copy, which holds only in-frame ones; the method was immunoSEQ multiplex PCR. The sample lists 150,000 to 200,000 clones; over 80% were seen once. This clonotype was obtained from a young man in good health. Sequencing was carried out using blood. J is TRBJ2-1 and V is TRBV5-4, with 7 bases that match TRBD1. CDR3 in amino acids: CASSLPTGLNEQFF. The CDR3, as DNA: TGTGCCAGCAGCTTACCGACAGGGCTGAATGAGCAGTTCTTC.